This TCR beta chain was profiled in a study of T cell responses to AZD1222 COVID-19 vaccine. Broader study findings: Sampling captured repertoires only after the peak T cell response. Nearly half of spike-specific TCRs reportedly go after variant regions that carry no mutations. Dominant at 160-218 and 743-854, vaccine-associated CD4 TCRs also spanned spike. Most donors were white British, females outnumbered males, and clonal diversity was possibly underestimated.

This CDR3 region has 11 residues. Germline CDR1 reads SQVTM; CDR2 reads ANQGSEA. With 2 bases removed from V and 8 bases from J, the gap between germline ends came to 6 bases. Data came from immunoSEQ multiplex PCR; TCRdb stores just in-frame clones and leaves some out. The sample yields roughly 80,000 clones, under 95% seen once. As concerns this clone: Antigen unknown.

The sample consisted of peripheral blood, taken on day 0 of MenACWY control vaccination. The V call is TRBV29-1, the J call TRBJ1-4; D not resolved. The sequence came from an adult in good health. As DNA, the CDR3 is TGCAGCGTTGAACGGCGCGAAAAACTGTTTTTT. It codes for CSVERREKLFF.